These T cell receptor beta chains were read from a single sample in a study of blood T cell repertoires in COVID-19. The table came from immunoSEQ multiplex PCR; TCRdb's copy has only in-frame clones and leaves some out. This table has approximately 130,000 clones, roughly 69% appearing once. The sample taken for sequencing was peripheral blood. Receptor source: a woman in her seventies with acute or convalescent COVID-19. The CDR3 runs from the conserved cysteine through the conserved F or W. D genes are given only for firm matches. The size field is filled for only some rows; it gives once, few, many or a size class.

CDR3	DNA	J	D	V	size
CASSVGGLHNEQFF	TGTGCCAGCAGCGTTGGGGGCCTGCACAATGAGCAGTTCTTC	TRBJ2-1	NA	TRBV9	once
CASSLQGSTEAFF	TGTGCCAGCAGCTTACAGGGAAGCACTGAAGCTTTCTTT	TRBJ1-1	NA	TRBV5-4	NA
CASSDELVSNEQFF	TGTGCCAGCAGTGACGAGCTAGTGAGCAATGAGCAGTTCTTC	TRBJ2-1	NA	TRBV2	few
CASTYGRGTRDGYTF	TGTGCCAGTACCTACGGAAGGGGGACAAGAGATGGCTACACCTTC	TRBJ1-2	NA	TRBV19	NA
CASSLGGDGQPQHF	TGTGCCAGCAGCTTAGGAGGAGATGGGCAGCCCCAGCATTTT	TRBJ1-5	NA	TRBV7-6	NA
CASLGTGLAGANVLTF	TGTGCCAGTTTGGGGACAGGGCTCGCTGGGGCCAACGTCCTGACTTTC	TRBJ2-6	TRBD1	TRBV19	NA
CASSSSGLAGGSGYEQYF	TGTGCCAGTAGTTCCTCGGGACTAGCGGGGGGGTCCGGCTACGAGCAGTACTTC	TRBJ2-7	TRBD2	TRBV19	once
CASSLAQIGGAYGYTF	TGTGCCAGCAGCTTAGCGCAGATTGGGGGGGCCTATGGCTACACCTTC	TRBJ1-2	NA	TRBV7-2	NA
CASRATQNTEAFF	TGTGCCAGCAGGGCCACACAGAACACTGAAGCTTTCTTT	TRBJ1-1	NA	TRBV6-5	NA
CASSSRLAGFSPQETQYF	TGTGCCAGCAGCTCGCGACTAGCGGGATTTTCCCCACAAGAGACCCAGTACTTC	TRBJ2-5	TRBD2	TRBV7-8	NA
CASSARGGGGNTEAFF	TGTGCCAGCAGCGCCCGAGGGGGTGGGGGGAACACTGAAGCTTTCTTT	TRBJ1-1	NA	TRBV7-2	NA
CASSFAGGVAGYTF	TGTGCCAGCAGTTTCGCGGGGGGCGTAGCTGGCTACACCTTC	TRBJ1-2	NA	TRBV27	NA
CASSLAQGTGELFF	TGTGCCAGCAGCTTAGCCCAGGGAACCGGGGAGCTGTTTTTT	TRBJ2-2	NA	TRBV7-8	many
CASSLRRLDVLTF	TGTGCCAGCAGTCTCCGCCGGTTGGACGTCCTGACTTTC	TRBJ2-6	NA	TRBV6-5	few
CSASVGGSYEQYF	TGCAGTGCTAGTGTGGGGGGCTCCTACGAGCAGTACTTC	TRBJ2-7	NA	TRBV20-1	NA
CASSRSTSGTYEQYF	TGTGCCAGCAGCCGATCCACTAGCGGGACTTACGAGCAGTACTTC	TRBJ2-7	TRBD2	TRBV11-1	NA
CASSPITGNTEAFF	TGCGCCAGCAGCCCAATTACAGGGAACACTGAAGCTTTCTTT	TRBJ1-1	NA	TRBV5-1	NA
CASSWELGQETQYF	TGTGCCAGCAGCTGGGAGTTGGGGCAAGAGACCCAGTACTTC	TRBJ2-5	NA	TRBV5-6	many
CASSLGASTDTQYF	TGTGCCAGCAGTTTGGGGGCTAGCACAGATACGCAGTATTTT	TRBJ2-3	NA	TRBV28	NA
CASSFGQGVYTF	TGTGCCAGCAGTTTCGGACAGGGAGTCTACACCTTC	TRBJ1-2	TRBD1	TRBV2	NA
CAAGTGGQPQHF	TGTGCCGCCGGGACAGGGGGTCAGCCCCAGCATTTT	TRBJ1-5	TRBD1	TRBV10-3	NA
CASSPTLRDREAFF	TGTGCCAGTAGTCCAACTCTTCGGGACAGAGAAGCTTTCTTT	TRBJ1-1	TRBD1	TRBV19	NA
CAVIREGVAYEQYF	TGCGCCGTCATAAGGGAGGGAGTTGCCTACGAGCAGTACTTC	TRBJ2-7	TRBD2	TRBV23-1	NA
CASSPLYEQYF	TGTGCCAGCAGCCCGCTATACGAGCAGTACTTC	TRBJ2-7	NA	TRBV7-9	NA
CASSGGTSGGARTQYF	TGTGCCAGCAGTGGAGGGACTAGCGGGGGGGCCCGGACCCAGTACTTC	TRBJ2-5	TRBD2	TRBV25-1	NA
CASSLEWAGTNYGYTF	TGTGCCAGCAGCTTAGAGTGGGCGGGGACTAACTATGGCTACACCTTC	TRBJ1-2	NA	TRBV7-2	NA
CASSVVAGGNEQFF	TGTGCCAGCAGCGTAGTCGCGGGGGGCAATGAGCAGTTCTTC	TRBJ2-1	TRBD2	TRBV9	NA
CASTQDMNTEAFF	TGTGCCAGCACTCAGGACATGAACACTGAAGCTTTCTTT	TRBJ1-1	NA	TRBV9	NA
CASSPRGGAGGNEQFF	TGCGCCAGCAGCCCTAGAGGGGGCGCGGGGGGTAATGAGCAGTTCTTC	TRBJ2-1	NA	TRBV4-3	few
CASSQGLAGVGDTQYF	TGTGCCAGCAGCCAAGGACTAGCGGGAGTGGGAGATACGCAGTATTTT	TRBJ2-3	TRBD2	TRBV3-1/TRBV3-2	few
CSVSLADYEQYF	TGCAGCGTCTCACTAGCGGACTACGAGCAGTACTTC	TRBJ2-7	TRBD2	TRBV29-1	NA